The present TCR beta chain was sequenced within a study of a mutant IDH1 vaccine in newly diagnosed glioma. Time point indicated: week 35, safety follow-up. Every vaccination contained 300 ug of the mutant IDH1 20-mer peptide and was paired with topical imiquimod. Regarding this clone: Its antigen is not known.

Sequenced by immunoSEQ multiplex PCR; TCRdb stores in-frame clones only, minus some. The sample shows tens of thousands of clones, about 74% of them seen only once. The CDR3 loop spans 15 amino acids. The V and J ends lost 6 bases and 3 bases respectively, with 16 bases between them. Germline V gives CDR1 WSHSY, CDR2 SAAADI. Sample: PBMCs, taken from a glioma patient whose treatment included an IDH1 peptide vaccine. This clonotype was obtained from a man in his fifties or sixties with glioma. This rearrangement joins TRBV10-2 to TRBJ2-3; the D gene is possibly TRBD2 (6 bases). CDR3 DNA: TGCGCCAGCAGCCCTAGCGACCGCGGGACAGATACGCAGTATTTT. This encodes CASSPSDRGTDTQYF.